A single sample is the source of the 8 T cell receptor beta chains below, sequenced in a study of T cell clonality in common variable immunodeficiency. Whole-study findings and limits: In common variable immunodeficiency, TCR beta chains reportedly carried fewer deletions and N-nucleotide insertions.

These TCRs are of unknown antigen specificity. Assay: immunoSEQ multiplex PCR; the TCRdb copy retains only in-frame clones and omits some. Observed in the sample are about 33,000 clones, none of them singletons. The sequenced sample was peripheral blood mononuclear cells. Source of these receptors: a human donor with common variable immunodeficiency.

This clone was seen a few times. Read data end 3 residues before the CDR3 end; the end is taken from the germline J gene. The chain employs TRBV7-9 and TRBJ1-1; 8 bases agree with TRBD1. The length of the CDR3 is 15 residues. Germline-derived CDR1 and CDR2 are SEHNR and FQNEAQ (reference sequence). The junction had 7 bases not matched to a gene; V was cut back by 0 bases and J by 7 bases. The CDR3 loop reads CASSLATGGKVEAFF. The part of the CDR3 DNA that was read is TGTGCCAGCAGCTTAGCAACAGGGGGGAAGGTTGAA.

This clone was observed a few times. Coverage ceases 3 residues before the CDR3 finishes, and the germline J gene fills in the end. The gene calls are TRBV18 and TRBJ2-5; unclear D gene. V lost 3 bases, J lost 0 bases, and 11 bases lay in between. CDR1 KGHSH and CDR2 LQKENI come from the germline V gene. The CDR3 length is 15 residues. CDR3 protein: CASSPFFMYQETQYF. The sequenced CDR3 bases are TGTGCCAGCTCACCTTTCTTTATGTACCAAGAGACC.

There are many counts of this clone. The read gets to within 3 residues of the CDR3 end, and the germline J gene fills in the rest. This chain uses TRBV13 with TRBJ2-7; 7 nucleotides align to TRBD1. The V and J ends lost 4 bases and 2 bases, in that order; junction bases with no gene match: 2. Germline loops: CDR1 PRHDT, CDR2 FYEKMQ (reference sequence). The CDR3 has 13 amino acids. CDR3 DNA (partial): TGTGCCAGCAGCTCGGGACAGACCTACGAG. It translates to CASSSGQTYE. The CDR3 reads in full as CASSSGQTYEQYF.

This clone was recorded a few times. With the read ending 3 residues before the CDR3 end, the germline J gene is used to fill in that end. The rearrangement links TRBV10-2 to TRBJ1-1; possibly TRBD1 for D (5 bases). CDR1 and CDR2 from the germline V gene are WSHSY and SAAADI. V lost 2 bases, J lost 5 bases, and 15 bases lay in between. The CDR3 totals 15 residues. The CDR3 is CASSELWGFGTEAFF. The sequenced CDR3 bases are TGCGCCAGCAGTGAGCTTTGGGGCTTCGGGACTGAA.

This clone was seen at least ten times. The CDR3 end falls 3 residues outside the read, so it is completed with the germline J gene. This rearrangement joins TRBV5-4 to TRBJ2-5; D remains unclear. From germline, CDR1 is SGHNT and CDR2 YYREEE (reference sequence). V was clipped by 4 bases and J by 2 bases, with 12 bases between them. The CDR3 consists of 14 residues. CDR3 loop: CASSPGGFQETQYF. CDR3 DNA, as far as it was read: TGTGCCAGCAGCCCTGGCGGCTTTCAAGAGACC.

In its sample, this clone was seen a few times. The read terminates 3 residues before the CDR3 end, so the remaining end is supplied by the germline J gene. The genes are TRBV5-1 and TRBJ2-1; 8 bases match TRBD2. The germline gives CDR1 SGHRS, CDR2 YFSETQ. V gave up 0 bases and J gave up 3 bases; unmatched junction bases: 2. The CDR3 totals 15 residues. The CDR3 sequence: CASSLAGGLYNEQFF. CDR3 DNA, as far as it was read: TGCGCCAGCAGCTTGGCGGGGGGGCTCTACAATGAG.

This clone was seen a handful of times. Partial CDR3 DNA: TGTGCCAGCAGTGGACAGGGTAGGAATGAG. Translating it yields CASSGQGRNE. The CDR3 in full is CASSGQGRNEQFF. The chain has TRBV2 and TRBJ2-1; 7 bases line up with TRBD1. The read terminates 3 residues before the CDR3 end, so the remaining end is supplied by the germline J gene. Trimming took 4 bases from V and 7 from J; bases not matched to a gene: 4. Looked up from germline, CDR1 is SNHLY and CDR2 is FYNNEI. The CDR3 has 13 residues.

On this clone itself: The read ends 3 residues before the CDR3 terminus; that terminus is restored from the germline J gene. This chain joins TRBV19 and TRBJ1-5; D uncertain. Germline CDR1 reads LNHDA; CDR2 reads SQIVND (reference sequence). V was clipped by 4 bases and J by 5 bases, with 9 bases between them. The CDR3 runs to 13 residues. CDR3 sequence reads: CASSRERDQPQHF. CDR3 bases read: TGTGCCAGTAGTAGAGAACGGGATCAGCCC.